These 18 T cell receptor beta chains share one sample of origin, sequenced in a study of cytomegalovirus exposure and HLA in healthy donors. The PCR contained 60 Vbeta and 13 Jbeta primers. TCRdb's copy holds only in-frame clones and misses some; the assay was immunoSEQ multiplex PCR. Here the sample spans more than 80,000 clones, 65% to 85% being singletons. Sequencing was performed on PBMCs. The receptors here all came from a girl aged 2 to 10 in good health and CMV-seropositive.

J is TRBJ1-1 and V is TRBV2; D possibly corresponds to TRBD1 (5 bases). V was shortened by 2 bases and J by 0 bases, with 10 bases between the two germline ends. CDR3 length: 15 amino acids. Germline lookup yields CDR1 SNHLY and CDR2 FYNNEI. CDR3 residues: CASSEWAGLNTEAFF. The CDR3 bases are TGTGCCAGCAGTGAATGGGCAGGGCTGAACACTGAAGCTTTCTTT.

This chain uses TRBV7-9 with TRBJ2-1; 9 bases map to TRBD2. V shed 3 bases and J 8 bases; nucleotides not matched to a gene: 2. Germline V gives CDR1 SEHNR, CDR2 FQNEAQ (reference sequence). The CDR3 consists of 13 residues. CDR3 amino acids: CASSFSGSYEQFF. CDR3 in DNA: TGTGCCAGCAGCTTTAGCGGGAGCTATGAGCAGTTCTTC.

The V and J genes are TRBV6-1 and TRBJ2-3; D is perhaps TRBD1 (5 bases). This CDR3 is 14 amino acids long. Germline CDR1 MNHNS, CDR2 SASEGT. Trimming took off 4 bases at V and 4 bases at J, with 12 bases between the two ends. CDR3 loop: CASSVGAYADTQYF. The DNA for the CDR3 is TGTGCCAGCAGTGTAGGGGCTTATGCAGATACGCAGTATTTT.

The table lists this clone with a few counts. The gene calls are TRBV30 and TRBJ1-1; 7 nucleotides agree with TRBD1. This CDR3 has 13 residues. CDR1 GTSNPN and CDR2 SVGIG come from the germline V gene (reference sequence). The trim removed 5 bases at V and 2 bases at J, leaving 5 bases unmatched. DNA of the CDR3: TGTGCCTGGGGGGGACAGCCAAACACTGAAGCTTTCTTT. Translated, it gives CAWGGQPNTEAFF. Supplemented by reference TRBV30 and TRBJ1-1, the full variable domain reads SQTIHQWPATLVQPVGSPLSLECTVEGTSNPNLYWYRQAAGRGLQLLFYSVGIGQISSEVPQNLSASRPQDRQFILSSKKLLLSDSGFYLCAWGGQPNTEAFFGQGTRLTVV.

This chain joins TRBV28 and TRBJ1-1; a possible D gene is TRBD1 (6 bases). CDR3 size: 11 residues. V lost 5 bases to trimming and J lost 8 bases, with 9 bases between them. Germline V CDR1 and CDR2: MDHEN, SYDVKM. CDR3 protein: CASSPGTEAFF. In DNA form, the CDR3 reads TGTGCCAGCAGTCCCGGGACAGAAGCTTTCTTT.

This chain connects TRBV6-1 to TRBJ2-1, with D perhaps TRBD2 (5 bases). The V end lost 6 bases, the J end lost 0 bases, and 12 bases lay between the germline ends. The CDR3 sequence is 15 residues long. Germline loops: CDR1 MNHNS, CDR2 SASEGT. The CDR3 sequence: CASRLGGSSYNEQFF. In DNA form, the CDR3 reads TGTGCCAGCAGATTAGGTGGGAGCTCCTACAATGAGCAGTTCTTC.

This clone was detected a few times. The genes are TRBV4-2 and TRBJ2-7; D unclear. V shed 4 bases and J shed 2 bases, with 6 bases lying between them. The germline gives CDR1 LGHNA, CDR2 YNFKEQ. The CDR3 is 12 amino acids. The CDR3 DNA follows: TGTGCCAGCAGCCCCCGCGCCTACGAGCAGTACTTC. Its translation is CASSPRAYEQYF.

The chain combines TRBV28 with TRBJ1-1, with D possibly being TRBD1 (6 bases). V shed 5 bases and J shed 1 base, with 20 bases lying between them. This CDR3 spans 17 amino acids. Germline V gene data show CDR1 as MDHEN and CDR2 as SYDVKM. The CDR3 DNA follows: TGTGCCAGCAGTCTCGCGGACAGCGGTCTGTGGAACACTGAAGCTTTCTTT. Its translation is CASSLADSGLWNTEAFF. Using reference TRBV28 and TRBJ1-1 for the parts outside the CDR3, the full variable domain is DVKVTQSSRYLVKRTGEKVFLECVQDMDHENMFWYRQDPGLGLRLIYFSYDVKMKEKGDIPEGYSVSREKKERFSLILESASTNQTSMYLCASSLADSGLWNTEAFFGQGTRLTVV.

This chain uses TRBV6-1 with TRBJ1-5; no definite D call. The CDR3 loop spans 14 amino acids. Trimming removed 2 bases at V and 7 bases at J, with 12 bases between. Germline V gene lookup returns CDR1 MNHNS and CDR2 SASEGT. The CDR3 region has the DNA TGTGCCAGCAGTGAACTTTACTCGGGACAGCCCCAGCATTTT. This translates into CASSELYSGQPQHF.

The genes are TRBV10-1 and TRBJ1-2; D perhaps matches TRBD1 (5 bases). The V end was cut by 3 bases, the J end by 2 bases, with 7 bases between. The length of the CDR3 is 13 residues. The germline V gene has CDR1 WNHNN and CDR2 SYGVQD (reference sequence). CDR3 region: CASSDSGNYGYTF. CDR3 coding DNA: TGCGCCAGCAGTGATTCAGGGAACTATGGCTACACCTTC.

The chain is built from TRBV7-3 and TRBJ2-2; D remains unclear. The germline V gene has CDR1 SGHTA and CDR2 FQGTGA. The CDR3 spans 12 residues. Between the trimmed V and J ends, which lost 7 bases and 7 bases, there was a span of 10 bases. Here the CDR3 reads CASTQPGGELFF. CDR3 nucleotide sequence: TGTGCCAGCACCCAACCCGGCGGGGAGCTGTTTTTT.

The rearrangement joins TRBV6-5 to TRBJ1-5; no clear D. The V end lost 4 bases, the J end lost 5 bases, and 9 bases lay between the germline ends. Germline assignment: CDR1 MNHEY and CDR2 SVGAGI. This CDR3 region has 13 residues. The CDR3 sequence: CASSWSFDQPQHF. The DNA of the CDR3 is TGTGCCAGCAGTTGGAGCTTCGATCAGCCCCAGCATTTT.

This sequence joins TRBV6-1 and TRBJ2-6, with D maybe TRBD2 (5 bases). This CDR3 is built from 16 residues. The germline CDR1 and CDR2 sequences are MNHNS and SASEGT. V was trimmed by 2 bases and J by 0 bases, leaving 8 bases between them. CDR3 sequence reads: CASSERGLSGANVLTF. The CDR3 DNA is TGTGCCAGCAGTGAACGGGGTCTCTCTGGGGCCAACGTCCTGACTTTC.

Here the CDR3 reads CASSLGQGLEQYF. The CDR3 DNA sequence: TGTGCCAGCAGCTTGGGACAGGGATTAGAGCAGTACTTC. This chain links TRBV7-9 with TRBJ2-7; 9 bases agree with TRBD1. Germline CDR1 and CDR2: SEHNR and FQNEAQ (reference sequence). Trimming at V came to 3 bases and at J to 7 bases, leaving 4 bases not matched to a gene. This CDR3 has 13 residues.

V usage is TRBV18 and J usage is TRBJ1-2; no firm D call. Germline V gene data show CDR1 as KGHSH and CDR2 as LQKENI. The germline V and J ends were trimmed by 3 bases and 2 bases, with 7 bases remaining between them. The CDR3 covers 13 residues. CDR3 in amino acids: CASSPQRNYGYTF. The CDR3 DNA is TGTGCCAGCTCACCTCAGAGGAACTATGGCTACACCTTC.

The rearrangement uses TRBV25-1 and TRBJ1-2, with D possibly matching TRBD1 (5 bases). Germline CDR1 is MGHDK and CDR2 is SYGVNS. V gave up 3 bases and J gave up 7 bases, with 18 bases separating them. The CDR3 runs 15 residues. DNA for the CDR3: TGTGCCAGCAGTGACCGACGGCAGGGTGAGGCTGGCTACACCTTC. Protein: CASSDRRQGEAGYTF.

V is TRBV29-1 and J is TRBJ2-3, with 7 bases fitting TRBD2. The V segment lost 7 bases and the J segment 5 bases; nucleotides outside the gene matches: 9. The germline V gene has CDR1 SQVTM and CDR2 ANQGSEA. This CDR3 region has 13 residues. The CDR3 sequence is CSAWAGDGDTQYF. Here the CDR3 DNA reads TGCAGCGCGTGGGCGGGAGATGGAGATACGCAGTATTTT.

The CDR3 sequence: CASSVQPGEQFF. CDR3 bases: TGTGCCAGCAGCGTTCAACCGGGAGAGCAGTTCTTC. The chain uses TRBV9 and TRBJ2-1; maybe TRBD2 (5 bases). V lost 2 bases, J lost 10 bases, and 10 bases lay in between. The CDR3 spans 12 residues. Looked up from germline, CDR1 is SGDLS and CDR2 is YYNGEE.